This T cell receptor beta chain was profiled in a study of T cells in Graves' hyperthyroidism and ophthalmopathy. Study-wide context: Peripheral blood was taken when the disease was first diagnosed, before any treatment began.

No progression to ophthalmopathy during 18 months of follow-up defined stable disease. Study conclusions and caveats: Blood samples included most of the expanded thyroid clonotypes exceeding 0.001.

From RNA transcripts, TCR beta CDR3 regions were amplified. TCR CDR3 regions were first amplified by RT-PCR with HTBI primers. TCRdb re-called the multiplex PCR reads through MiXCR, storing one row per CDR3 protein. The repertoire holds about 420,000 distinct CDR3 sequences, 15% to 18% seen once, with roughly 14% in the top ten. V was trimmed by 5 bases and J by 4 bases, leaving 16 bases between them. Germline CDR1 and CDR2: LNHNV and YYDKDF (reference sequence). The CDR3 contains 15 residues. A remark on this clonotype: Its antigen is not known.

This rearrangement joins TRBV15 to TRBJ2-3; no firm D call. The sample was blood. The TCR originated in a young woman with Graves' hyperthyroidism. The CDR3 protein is CATSEETGASDTQYF. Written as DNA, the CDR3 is TGTGCCACCAGCGAGGAGACGGGTGCCTCAGATACGCAGTATTTT.